This T cell receptor beta chain was observed in a study of cytomegalovirus exposure and HLA in healthy donors. General study results and limits: Analysis was carried out at a later point, and it linked a missense DCLRE1C variant to TCR beta V- and J-gene trimming. Reports indicated that the classifier achieved high specificity and sensitivity in diagnosing cytomegalovirus status. Listed as cytomegalovirus-associated were about 160 TCR beta chains.

As for this clone: No antigen is known for it.

These donors, healthy bone marrow donors, were studied. Germline CDR1 is SQVTM and CDR2 is ANQGSEA. V was cut by 7 bases and J by 0 bases, with 15 bases left in between. This CDR3 has 14 residues. The PCR employed 60 Vbeta primers together with 13 Jbeta primers. TCRdb keeps only in-frame clones here, not all; method: immunoSEQ multiplex PCR. The sample contains over 110,000 clones, 70% to 80% of which appear only once. This receptor was obtained from a woman aged 40 to 50 in good health and CMV-seropositive. Sequenced: PBMCs. The V gene is TRBV29-1, the J gene TRBJ2-5; the D gene is possibly TRBD1 (5 bases). CDR3: CSAPIGADQETQYF. DNA for the CDR3: TGCAGCGCCCCCATTGGGGCTGACCAAGAGACCCAGTACTTC.